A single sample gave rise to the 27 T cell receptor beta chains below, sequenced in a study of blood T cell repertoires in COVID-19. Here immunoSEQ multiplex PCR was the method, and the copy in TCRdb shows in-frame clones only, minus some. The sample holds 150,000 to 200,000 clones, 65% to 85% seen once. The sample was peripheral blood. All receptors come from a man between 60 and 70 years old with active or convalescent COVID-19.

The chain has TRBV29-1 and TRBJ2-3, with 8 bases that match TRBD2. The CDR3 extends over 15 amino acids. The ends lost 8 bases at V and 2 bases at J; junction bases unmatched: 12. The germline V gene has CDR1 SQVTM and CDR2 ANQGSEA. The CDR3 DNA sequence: TGCAGCTCGGGTGGTTGGCGGGAGGCCACAGATACGCAGTATTTT. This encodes CSSGGWREATDTQYF.

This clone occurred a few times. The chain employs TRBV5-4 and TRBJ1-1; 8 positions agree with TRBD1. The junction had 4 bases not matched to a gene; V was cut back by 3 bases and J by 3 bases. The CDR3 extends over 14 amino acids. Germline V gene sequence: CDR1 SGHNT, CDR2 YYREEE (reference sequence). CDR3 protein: CASSSTGGHTEAFF. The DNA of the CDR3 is TGTGCCAGCAGCTCAACAGGGGGGCACACTGAAGCTTTCTTT.

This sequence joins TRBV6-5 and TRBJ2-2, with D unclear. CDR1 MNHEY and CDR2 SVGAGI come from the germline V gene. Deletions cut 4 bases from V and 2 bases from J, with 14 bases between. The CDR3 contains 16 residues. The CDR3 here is CASSSGLSPNTGELFF. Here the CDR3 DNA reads TGTGCCAGCAGTTCTGGCCTCTCTCCCAACACCGGGGAGCTGTTTTTT.

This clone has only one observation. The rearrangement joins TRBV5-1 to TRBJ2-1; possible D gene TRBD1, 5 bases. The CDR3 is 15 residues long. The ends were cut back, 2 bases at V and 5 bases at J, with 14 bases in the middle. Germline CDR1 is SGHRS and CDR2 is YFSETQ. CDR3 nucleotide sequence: TGCGCCAGCAGCTTCCTCAGGGCGGCCCACAATGAGCAGTTCTTC. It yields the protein CASSFLRAAHNEQFF.

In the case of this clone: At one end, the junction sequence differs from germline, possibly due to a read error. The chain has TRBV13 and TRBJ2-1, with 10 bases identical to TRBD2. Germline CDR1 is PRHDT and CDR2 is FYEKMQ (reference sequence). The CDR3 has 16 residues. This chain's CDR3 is CAGSLVPAGGYNEQFF. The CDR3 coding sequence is TGTGCCGGCAGCTTAGTCCCAGCGGGAGGGTACAATGAGCAGTTCTTC.

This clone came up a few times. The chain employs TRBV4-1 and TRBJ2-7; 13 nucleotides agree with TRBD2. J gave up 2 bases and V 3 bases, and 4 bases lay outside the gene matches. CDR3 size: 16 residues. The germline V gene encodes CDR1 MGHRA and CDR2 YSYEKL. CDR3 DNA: TGCGCCAGCAGCCAGGTCGGGACTAGCGGGACCTACGAGCAGTACTTC. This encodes CASSQVGTSGTYEQYF.

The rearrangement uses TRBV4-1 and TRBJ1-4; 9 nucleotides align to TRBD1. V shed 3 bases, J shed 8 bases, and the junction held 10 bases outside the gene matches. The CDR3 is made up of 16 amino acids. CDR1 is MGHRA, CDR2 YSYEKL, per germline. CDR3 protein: CASSQGPTGGGEKLFF. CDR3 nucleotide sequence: TGCGCCAGCAGCCAGGGGCCGACAGGGGGGGGAGAAAAACTGTTTTTT.

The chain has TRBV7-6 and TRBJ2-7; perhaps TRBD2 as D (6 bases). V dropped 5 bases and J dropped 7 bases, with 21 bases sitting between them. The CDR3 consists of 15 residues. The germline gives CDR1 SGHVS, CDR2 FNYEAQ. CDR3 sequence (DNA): TGTGCCAGCAGCCCCGGGACTCCCTGGGGTAGTGAGCAGTACTTC. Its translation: CASSPGTPWGSEQYF.

The CDR3 DNA reads as TGTGCCAGTAGTACCCCCGGCGACAGGGGGGGATCCTACGAGCAGTACTTC. This gives the protein CASSTPGDRGGSYEQYF. The rearrangement joins TRBV19 to TRBJ2-7; 9 nucleotides agree with TRBD1. Germline V gene sequence: CDR1 LNHDA, CDR2 SQIVND (reference sequence). V trimming: 4 bases; J trimming: 1 base; junction bases outside the gene matches: 11. The CDR3 contains 17 residues. The whole variable domain, remainder taken from reference TRBV19 and TRBJ2-7, is DGGITQSPKYLFRKEGQNVTLSCEQNLNHDAMYWYRQDPGQGLRLIYYSQIVNDFQKGDIAEGYSVSREKKESFPLTVTSAQKNPTAFYLCASSTPGDRGGSYEQYFGPGTRLTVT.

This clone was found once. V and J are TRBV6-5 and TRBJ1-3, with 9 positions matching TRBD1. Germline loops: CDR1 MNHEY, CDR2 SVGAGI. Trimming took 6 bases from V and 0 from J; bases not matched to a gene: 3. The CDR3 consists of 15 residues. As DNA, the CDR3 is TGTGCCAGCAGCTACAGGGGGCGCTCTGGAAACACCATATATTTT. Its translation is CASSYRGRSGNTIYF.

CDR3 amino acids: CATLPQGKVTEAFF. CDR3 sequence (DNA): TGTGCCACCCTACCGCAGGGGAAGGTTACTGAAGCTTTCTTT. The chain carries TRBV28 and TRBJ1-1, with a weak D call TRBD1 (6 bases). Trimming left V 10 bases short and J 5 bases short, with 20 bases between. Germline V gene lookup returns CDR1 MDHEN and CDR2 SYDVKM. CDR3 length: 14 residues.

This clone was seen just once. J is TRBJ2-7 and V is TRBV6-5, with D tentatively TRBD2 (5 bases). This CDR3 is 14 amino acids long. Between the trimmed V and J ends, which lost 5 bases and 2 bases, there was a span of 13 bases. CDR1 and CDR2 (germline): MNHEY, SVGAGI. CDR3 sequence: CASSRTSQTYEQYF. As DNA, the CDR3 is TGTGCCAGCAGTCGGACTTCCCAGACCTACGAGCAGTACTTC.

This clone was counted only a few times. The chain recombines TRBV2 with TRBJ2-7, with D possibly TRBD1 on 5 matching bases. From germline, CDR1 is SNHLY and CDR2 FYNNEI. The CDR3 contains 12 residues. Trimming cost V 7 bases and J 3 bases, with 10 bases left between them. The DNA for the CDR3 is TGTGCCAGCACTCGACAGAACTACGAGCAGTACTTC. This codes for CASTRQNYEQYF.

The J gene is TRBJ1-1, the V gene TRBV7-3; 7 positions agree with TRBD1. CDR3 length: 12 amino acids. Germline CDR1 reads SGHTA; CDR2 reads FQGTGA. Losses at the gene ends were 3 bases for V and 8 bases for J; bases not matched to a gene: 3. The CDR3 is CASSLPGQEAFF. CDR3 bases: TGTGCCAGCAGCTTGCCGGGACAGGAAGCTTTCTTT.

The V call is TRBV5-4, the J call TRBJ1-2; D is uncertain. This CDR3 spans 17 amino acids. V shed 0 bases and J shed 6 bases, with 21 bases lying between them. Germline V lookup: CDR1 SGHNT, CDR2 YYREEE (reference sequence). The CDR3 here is CASSLARRVQPRDGYTF. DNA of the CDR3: TGTGCCAGCAGCTTGGCGAGGAGGGTGCAGCCCAGAGATGGCTACACCTTC.

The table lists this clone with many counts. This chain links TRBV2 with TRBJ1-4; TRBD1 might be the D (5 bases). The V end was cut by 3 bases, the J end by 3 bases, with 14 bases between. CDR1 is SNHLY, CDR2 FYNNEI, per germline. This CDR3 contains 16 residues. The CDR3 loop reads CASSDPGKRPNEKLFF. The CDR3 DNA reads TGTGCCAGCAGTGATCCAGGGAAGAGGCCTAATGAAAAACTGTTTTTT. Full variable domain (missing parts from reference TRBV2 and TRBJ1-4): EPEVTQTPSHQVTQMGQEVILRCVPISNHLYFYWYRQILGQKVEFLVSFYNNEISEKSEIFDDQFSVERPDGSNFTLKIRSTKLEDSAMYFCASSDPGKRPNEKLFFGSGTQLSVL.

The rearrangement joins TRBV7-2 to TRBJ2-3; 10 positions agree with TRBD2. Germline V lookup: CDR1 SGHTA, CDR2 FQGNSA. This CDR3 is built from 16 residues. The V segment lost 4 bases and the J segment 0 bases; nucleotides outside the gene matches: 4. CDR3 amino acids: CASSSRTSGSTDTQYF. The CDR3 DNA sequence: TGTGCCAGCAGCTCGAGGACTAGCGGAAGCACAGATACGCAGTATTTT.

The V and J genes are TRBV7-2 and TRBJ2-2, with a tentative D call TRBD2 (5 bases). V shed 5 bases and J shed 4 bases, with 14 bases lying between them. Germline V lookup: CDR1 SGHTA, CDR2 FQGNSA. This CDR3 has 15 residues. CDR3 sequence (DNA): TGTGCCAGCAGCCTCAGCGGAGGAAGCACCGGGGAGCTGTTTTTT. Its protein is CASSLSGGSTGELFF.

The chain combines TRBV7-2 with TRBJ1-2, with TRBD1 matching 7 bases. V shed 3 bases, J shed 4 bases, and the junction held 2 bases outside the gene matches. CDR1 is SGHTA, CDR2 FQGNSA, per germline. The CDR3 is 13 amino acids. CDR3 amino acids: CASSFQGGYGYTF. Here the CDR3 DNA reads TGTGCCAGCAGCTTTCAGGGGGGCTATGGCTACACCTTC.

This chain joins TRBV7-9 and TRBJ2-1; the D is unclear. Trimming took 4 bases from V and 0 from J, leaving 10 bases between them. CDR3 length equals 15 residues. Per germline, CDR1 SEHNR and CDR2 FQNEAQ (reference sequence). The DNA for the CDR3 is TGTGCCAGCAGCTCGGTGCTAAGCTCCTACAATGAGCAGTTCTTC. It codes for CASSSVLSSYNEQFF.

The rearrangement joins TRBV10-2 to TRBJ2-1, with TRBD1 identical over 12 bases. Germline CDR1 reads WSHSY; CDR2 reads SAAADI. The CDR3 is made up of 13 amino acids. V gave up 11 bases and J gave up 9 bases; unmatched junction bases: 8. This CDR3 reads CACQGQGAGEQFF. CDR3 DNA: TGCGCCTGCCAGGGACAGGGGGCGGGTGAGCAGTTCTTC.

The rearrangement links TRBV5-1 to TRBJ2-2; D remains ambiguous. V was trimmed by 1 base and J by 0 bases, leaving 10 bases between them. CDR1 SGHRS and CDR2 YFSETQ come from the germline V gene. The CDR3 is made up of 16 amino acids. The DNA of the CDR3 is TGCGCCAGCAGCTTGTCTCCAGGTTCGAACACCGGGGAGCTGTTTTTT. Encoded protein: CASSLSPGSNTGELFF.

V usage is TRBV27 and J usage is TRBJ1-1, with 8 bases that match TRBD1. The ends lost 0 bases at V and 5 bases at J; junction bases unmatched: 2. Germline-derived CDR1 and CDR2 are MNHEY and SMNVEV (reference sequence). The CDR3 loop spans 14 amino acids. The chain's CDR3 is CASSLSTGGTEAFF. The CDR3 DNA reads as TGTGCCAGCAGTTTATCAACAGGGGGGACTGAAGCTTTCTTT.

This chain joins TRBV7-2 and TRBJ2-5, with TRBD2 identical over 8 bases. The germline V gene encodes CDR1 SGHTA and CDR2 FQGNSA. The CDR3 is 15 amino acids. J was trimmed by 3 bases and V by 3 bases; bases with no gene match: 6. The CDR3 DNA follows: TGTGCCAGCAGCTTCAGCGGGAGAGCCGAAGAGACCCAGTACTTC. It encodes CASSFSGRAEETQYF.

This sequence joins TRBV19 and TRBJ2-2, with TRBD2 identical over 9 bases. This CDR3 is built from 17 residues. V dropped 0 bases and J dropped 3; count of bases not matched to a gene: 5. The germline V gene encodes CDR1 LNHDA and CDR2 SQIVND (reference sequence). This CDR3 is CASSIDGLALYTGELFF. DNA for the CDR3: TGTGCCAGTAGTATAGATGGACTAGCGCTCTACACCGGGGAGCTGTTTTTT.

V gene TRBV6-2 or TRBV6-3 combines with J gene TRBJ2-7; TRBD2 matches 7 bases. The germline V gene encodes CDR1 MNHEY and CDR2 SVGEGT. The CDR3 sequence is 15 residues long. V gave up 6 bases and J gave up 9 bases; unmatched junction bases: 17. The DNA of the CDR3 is TGTGCCAGCAGCCGGACGGGACTAACCTACGAAGGGCAGTACTTC. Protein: CASSRTGLTYEGQYF.

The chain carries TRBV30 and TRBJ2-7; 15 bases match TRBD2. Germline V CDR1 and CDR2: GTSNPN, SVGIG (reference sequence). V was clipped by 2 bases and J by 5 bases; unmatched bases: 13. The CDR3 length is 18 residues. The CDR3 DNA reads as TGTGCCTGGAGTTTCAGGACTAGCGGGAGGGTAACGGGCCACGAGCAGTACTTC. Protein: CAWSFRTSGRVTGHEQYF.